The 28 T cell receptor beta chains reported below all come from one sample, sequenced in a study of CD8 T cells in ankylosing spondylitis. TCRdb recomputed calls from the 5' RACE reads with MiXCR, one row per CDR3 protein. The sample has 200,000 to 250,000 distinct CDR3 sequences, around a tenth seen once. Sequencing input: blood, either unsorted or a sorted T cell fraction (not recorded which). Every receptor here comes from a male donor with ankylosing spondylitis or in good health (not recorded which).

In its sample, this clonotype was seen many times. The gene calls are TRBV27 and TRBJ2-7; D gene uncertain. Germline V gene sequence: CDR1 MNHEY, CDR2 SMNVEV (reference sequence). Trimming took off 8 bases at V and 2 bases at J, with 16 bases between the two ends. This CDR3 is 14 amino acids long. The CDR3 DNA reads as TGTGCCAGCCTCACCGCCTCTCCGCCCTACGAGCAGTACTTC. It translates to CASLTASPPYEQYF.

CDR3 nucleotide sequence: TGTGCCACCTCCGGGACGGGCAACACCGGGGAGCTGTTTTTT. Translation: CATSGTGNTGELFF. The chain is built from TRBV7-3 and TRBJ2-2; D is perhaps TRBD1 or TRBD2 (5 bases each). CDR1 is SGHTA, CDR2 FQGTGA, per germline. Trimming cost V 10 bases and J 2 bases, with 14 bases left between them. This CDR3 has 14 amino acids.

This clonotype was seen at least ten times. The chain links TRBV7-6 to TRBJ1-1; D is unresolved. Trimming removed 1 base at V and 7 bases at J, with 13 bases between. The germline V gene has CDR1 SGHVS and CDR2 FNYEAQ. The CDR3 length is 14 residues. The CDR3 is CASSLGPSPGEAFF. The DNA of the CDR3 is TGTGCCAGCAGCTTAGGTCCTTCGCCCGGTGAAGCTTTCTTT.

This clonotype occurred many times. The DNA of the CDR3 is TGCGCCAGCAGCCCCCAGGGAGGGGGCCAAAATGAGCAGTTCTTC. It yields the protein CASSPQGGGQNEQFF. This sequence joins TRBV5-1 and TRBJ2-1, with D perhaps given as TRBD1 or TRBD2 (7 bases each). The CDR3 is 15 residues long. Germline V CDR1 and CDR2: SGHRS, YFSETQ. The ends were cut back, 4 bases at V and 7 bases at J, with 18 bases in the middle.

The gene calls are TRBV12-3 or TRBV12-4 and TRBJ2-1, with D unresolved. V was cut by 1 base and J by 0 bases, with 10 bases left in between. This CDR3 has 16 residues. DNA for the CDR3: TGTGCCAGCAGTTTAGTGGCTCCGGTCTCCTACAATGAGCAGTTCTTC. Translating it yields CASSLVAPVSYNEQFF.

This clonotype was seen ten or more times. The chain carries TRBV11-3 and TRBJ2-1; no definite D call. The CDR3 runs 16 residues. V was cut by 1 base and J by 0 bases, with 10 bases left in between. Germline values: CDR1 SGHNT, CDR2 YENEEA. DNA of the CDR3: TGTGCCAGCAGCTTAGCTACCATGAGCTCCTACAATGAGCAGTTCTTC. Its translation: CASSLATMSSYNEQFF.

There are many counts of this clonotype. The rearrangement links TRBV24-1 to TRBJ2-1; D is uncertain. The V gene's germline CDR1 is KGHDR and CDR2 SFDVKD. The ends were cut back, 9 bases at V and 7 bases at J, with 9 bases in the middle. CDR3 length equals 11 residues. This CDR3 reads CATALGNEQFF. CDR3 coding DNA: TGTGCCACCGCCTTAGGTAATGAGCAGTTCTTC.

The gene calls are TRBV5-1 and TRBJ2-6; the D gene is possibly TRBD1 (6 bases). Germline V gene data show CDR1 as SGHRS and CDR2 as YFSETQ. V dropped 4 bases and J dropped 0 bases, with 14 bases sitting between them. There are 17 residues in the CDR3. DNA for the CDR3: TGCGCCAGCAGCCTTACTTCGGACAGCTCTGGGGCCAACGTCCTGACTTTC. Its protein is CASSLTSDSSGANVLTF.

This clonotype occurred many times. CDR3 loop: CASSFGQVNQPQHF. The CDR3 bases are TGTGCCAGCAGTTTCGGACAGGTCAATCAGCCCCAGCATTTT. The chain recombines TRBV12-3 or TRBV12-4 with TRBJ1-5, with 7 nucleotides matching TRBD1. V shed 3 bases and J 3 bases; nucleotides not matched to a gene: 2. This CDR3 contains 14 residues.

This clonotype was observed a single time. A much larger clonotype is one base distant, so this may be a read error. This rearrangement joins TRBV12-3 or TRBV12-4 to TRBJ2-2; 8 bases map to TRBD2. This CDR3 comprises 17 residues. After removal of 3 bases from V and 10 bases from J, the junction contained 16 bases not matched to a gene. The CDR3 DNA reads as TGTGCCAGCAGTTTCCTCGTTACCGGGAGGGCTCCCGCGGAGCTGTTTTTT. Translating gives CASSFLVTGRAPAELFF.

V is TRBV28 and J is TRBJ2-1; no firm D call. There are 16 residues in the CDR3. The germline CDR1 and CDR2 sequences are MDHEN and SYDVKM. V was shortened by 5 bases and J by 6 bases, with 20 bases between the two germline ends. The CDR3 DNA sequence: TGTGCCAGCAGTCCGCTCCCTGGGCGCCGCGGCAATGAGCAGTTCTTC. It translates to CASSPLPGRRGNEQFF.

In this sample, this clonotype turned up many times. The CDR3 DNA reads as TGTGCCAGCAGCCGAATGGGGGCTAGCGGGACCAATGAGCAGTTCTTC. Its protein is CASSRMGASGTNEQFF. The chain uses TRBV3-1 and TRBJ2-1; 9 bases fit TRBD2. Trimming at V came to 4 bases and at J to 6 bases, leaving 10 bases not matched to a gene. Germline values: CDR1 LGHDT, CDR2 YNNKEL (reference sequence). This CDR3 contains 16 residues.

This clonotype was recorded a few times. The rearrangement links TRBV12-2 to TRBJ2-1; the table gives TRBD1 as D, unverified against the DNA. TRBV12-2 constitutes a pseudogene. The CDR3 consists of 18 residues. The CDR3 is CASRLNLHRESSYNEQFF. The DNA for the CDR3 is TGTGCAAGTCGCTTAAACTTACACAGGGAAAGTTCCTACAATGAGCAGTTCTTC.

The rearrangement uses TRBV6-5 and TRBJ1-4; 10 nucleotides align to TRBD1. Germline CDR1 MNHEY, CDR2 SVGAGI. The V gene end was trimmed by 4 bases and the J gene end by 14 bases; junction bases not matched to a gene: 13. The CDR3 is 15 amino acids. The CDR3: CASSSGTGVRYVLFF. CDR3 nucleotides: TGTGCCAGCAGTTCAGGGACAGGGGTCAGATATGTGCTGTTTTTT.

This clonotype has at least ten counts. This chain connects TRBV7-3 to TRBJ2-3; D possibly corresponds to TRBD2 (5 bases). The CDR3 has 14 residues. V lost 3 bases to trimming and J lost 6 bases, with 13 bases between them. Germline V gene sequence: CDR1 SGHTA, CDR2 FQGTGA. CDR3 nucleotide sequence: TGTGCCAGCAGCTTGGAGCCCACGGGGGATACGCAGTATTTT. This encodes CASSLEPTGDTQYF.

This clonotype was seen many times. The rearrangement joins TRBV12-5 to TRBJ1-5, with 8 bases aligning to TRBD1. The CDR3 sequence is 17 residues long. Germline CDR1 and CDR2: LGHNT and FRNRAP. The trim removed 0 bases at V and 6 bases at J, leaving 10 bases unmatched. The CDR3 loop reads CASGLVPGTGKTQPQHF. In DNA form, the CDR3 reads TGTGCTAGTGGTTTGGTACCCGGGACAGGCAAAACTCAGCCCCAGCATTTT.

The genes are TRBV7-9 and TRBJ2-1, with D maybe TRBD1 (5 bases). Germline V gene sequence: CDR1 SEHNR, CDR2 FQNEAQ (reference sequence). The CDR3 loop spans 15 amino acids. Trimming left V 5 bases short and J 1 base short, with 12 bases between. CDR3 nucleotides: TGTGCCAGCAGCCGAGACCAGGGTTCCTACAATGAGCAGTTCTTC. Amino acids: CASSRDQGSYNEQFF.

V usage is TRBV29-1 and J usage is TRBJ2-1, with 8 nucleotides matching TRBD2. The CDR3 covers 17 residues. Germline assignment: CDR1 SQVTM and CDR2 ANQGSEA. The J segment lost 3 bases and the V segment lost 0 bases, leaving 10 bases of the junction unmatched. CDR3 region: CSVEDPRRGVNYNEQFF. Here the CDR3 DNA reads TGCAGCGTTGAAGACCCTAGGCGGGGGGTCAACTACAATGAGCAGTTCTTC.

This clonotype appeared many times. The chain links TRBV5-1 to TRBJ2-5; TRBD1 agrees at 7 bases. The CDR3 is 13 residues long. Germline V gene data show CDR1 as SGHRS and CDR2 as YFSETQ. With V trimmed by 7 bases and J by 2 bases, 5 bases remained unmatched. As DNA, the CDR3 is TGCGCCAGCGGCCGGGACAGACAAGAGACCCAGTACTTC. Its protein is CASGRDRQETQYF. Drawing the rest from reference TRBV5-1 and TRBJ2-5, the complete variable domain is KAGVTQTPRYLIKTRGQQVTLSCSPISGHRSVSWYQQTPGQGLQFLFEYFSETQRNKGNFPGRFSGRQFSNSRSEMNVSTLELGDSALYLCASGRDRQETQYFGPGTRLLVL.

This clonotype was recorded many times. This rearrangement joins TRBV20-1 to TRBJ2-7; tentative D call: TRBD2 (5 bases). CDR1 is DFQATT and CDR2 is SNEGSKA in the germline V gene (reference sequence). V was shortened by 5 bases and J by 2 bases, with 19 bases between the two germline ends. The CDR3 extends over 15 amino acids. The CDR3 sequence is CSALAPRAGTYEQYF. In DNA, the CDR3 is TGCAGTGCTTTAGCACCGAGGGCGGGTACCTACGAGCAGTACTTC.

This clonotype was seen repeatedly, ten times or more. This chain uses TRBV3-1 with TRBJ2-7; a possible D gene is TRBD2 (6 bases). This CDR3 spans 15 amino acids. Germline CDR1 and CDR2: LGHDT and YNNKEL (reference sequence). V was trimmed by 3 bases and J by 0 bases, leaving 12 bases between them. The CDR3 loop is CASSHPGRSSYEQYF. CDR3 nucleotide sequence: TGTGCCAGCAGCCACCCGGGGAGGAGCTCCTACGAGCAGTACTTC.

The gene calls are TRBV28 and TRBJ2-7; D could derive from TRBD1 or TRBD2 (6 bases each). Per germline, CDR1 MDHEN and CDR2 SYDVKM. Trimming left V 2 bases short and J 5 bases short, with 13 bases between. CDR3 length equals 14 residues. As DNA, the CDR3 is TGTGCCAGCAGTTTAGGGGGGCTTGCCGACGAGCAGTACTTC. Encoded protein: CASSLGGLADEQYF.

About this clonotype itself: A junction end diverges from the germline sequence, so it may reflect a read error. This chain's CDR3 is CASSNRQGLSNPPQHF. In nucleotides, the CDR3 is TGTGCCAGCAGTAACAGACAGGGGTTGAGCAATCCGCCCCAGCATTTT. The chain is built from TRBV12-3 or TRBV12-4 and TRBJ1-5; 8 bases agree with TRBD1. This CDR3 region has 16 residues.

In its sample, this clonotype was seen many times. The CDR3 DNA is TGTGCCAGCAGCCAACGAGACGAGCAGTACTTC. Encoded protein: CASSQRDEQYF. The J gene is TRBJ2-7, the V gene TRBV3-1; D gene unclear. The CDR3 is made up of 11 amino acids. V dropped 2 bases and J dropped 5 bases, with 4 bases sitting between them. The germline V gene encodes CDR1 LGHDT and CDR2 YNNKEL (reference sequence).

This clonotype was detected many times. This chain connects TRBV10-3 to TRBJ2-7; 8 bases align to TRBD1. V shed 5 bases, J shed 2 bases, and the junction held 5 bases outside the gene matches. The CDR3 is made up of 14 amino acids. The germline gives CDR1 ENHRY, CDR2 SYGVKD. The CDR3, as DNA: TGTGCCATCAGTTCGACAGGGGCTGCCTACGAGCAGTACTTC. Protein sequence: CAISSTGAAYEQYF.

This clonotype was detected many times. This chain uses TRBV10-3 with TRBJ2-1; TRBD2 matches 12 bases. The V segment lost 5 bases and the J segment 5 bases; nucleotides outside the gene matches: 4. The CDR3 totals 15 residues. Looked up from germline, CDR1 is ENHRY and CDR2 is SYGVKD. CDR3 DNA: TGTGCCATCAGTTTCAGGACTAGCGGGGACAATGAGCAGTTCTTC. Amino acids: CAISFRTSGDNEQFF.

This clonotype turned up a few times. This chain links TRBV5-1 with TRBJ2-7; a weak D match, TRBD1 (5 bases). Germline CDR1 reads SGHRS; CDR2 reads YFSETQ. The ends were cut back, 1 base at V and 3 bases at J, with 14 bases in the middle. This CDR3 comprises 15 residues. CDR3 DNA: TGCGCCAGCAGCTTGTATGCAGGGATCGTCTACGAGCAGTACTTC. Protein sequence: CASSLYAGIVYEQYF.

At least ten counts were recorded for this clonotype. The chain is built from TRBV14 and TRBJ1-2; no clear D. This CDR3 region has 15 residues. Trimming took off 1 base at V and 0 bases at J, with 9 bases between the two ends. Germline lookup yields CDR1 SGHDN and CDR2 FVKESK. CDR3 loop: CASSQASTTNYGYTF. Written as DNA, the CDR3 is TGTGCCAGCAGCCAAGCTAGCACCACTAACTATGGCTACACCTTC.